This TCR beta chain was obtained from a study of cytomegalovirus exposure and HLA in healthy donors (dated by TCRdb to about 2017). The study in broad terms: An earlier analysis of roughly 630 of the donors reported 250 to 350 Gb of sequence data and about 100 million unique TCR beta sequences from about 200 million T cells. A later analysis re-analyzed previously published TCR beta repertoires from 666 donors and added high-resolution HLA genotyping to study TCR occurrence patterns. Rather than using new phenotypic data, the later analysis identified candidate immune exposures from TCR beta sequences and from how often those sequences occurred across donors. A separate validation cohort of approximately 120 different subjects was used in addition to the 666-subject first cohort. The aim of the study was to test whether cataloging public T cell receptors could identify signatures of past pathogen exposure. To predict cytomegalovirus infection status, the study brought together high-throughput TCR immunosequencing, statistical association of individual TCRs with disease status, and machine learning. The number of donors typed differed by locus, with roughly 629-640 for A, B, C, DRB1 and DQB1, more than 500 for DQA1, 600 to 610 for DPA1, and 472 for DPB1. HLA typing covered class I and class II loci at four-digit resolution. An early release covering just under 650 HLA-typed donors comprised about 300 gigabases of sequencing data and around 80 million unique TCR sequences. Among the roughly 400 genotyped donors, around 81% belonged to the genetic ancestry cluster associated with self-reported Caucasian donors. Donor age, sex, ethnicity and CMV serostatus were compiled alongside the repertoire data. In a later genetic analysis, genome-wide SNP genotypes for about 60% of the 666 donors were used, and that subset was treated as a discovery cohort. Every discovery cohort repertoire had been produced on one sequencing platform. Four to six DR-DQ haplotypes were handled as single units for association and clustering, since linkage in the cohort was strong. Across under 500 genotyped donors of the cohort, an average of about 240,000 unique TCR beta nucleotide sequences per donor were sequenced, and 15% to 20% of those sequences were non-productive. The study used immunosequencing to profile the T cell repertoires of 670 or so subjects and linked those repertoires to cytomegalovirus serostatus. An earlier analysis of approximately 580 of the donors used high-throughput TCR beta sequencing to judge whether each TCR beta V gene segment behaved as functional or pseudogenic. Beyond this particular receptor, the publication reports: In the study, some 160 TCR beta chains were listed as associated with cytomegalovirus. In an earlier analysis of a few hundred of the donors, most TCR beta V segments were observed in productive rearrangements about 90% or about 30% of the time, broadly matching IMGT annotations. For the cohort, immune exposure information was limited to CMV serostatus. Across donors, most TCR sequences were observed very rarely, whereas some public TCRs were present in many individuals. In both the original and validation cohorts, the classifier was reported to diagnose cytomegalovirus status with high specificity and sensitivity. In a later analysis, the rate of TCR association differed among HLA loci, with DRB1 alleles having the most associated TCRs and HLA-C alleles having the fewest. The authors suggested that the approach could potentially be generalized to other disease states and immunological phenotypes. In this cohort, only TCR beta chains were sequenced, and detectable features were limited by the absence of alpha or paired-chain data. A further reported finding was that TCR beta sequences accurately predicted the HLA-A and HLA-B alleles for most subjects in the first cohort. When HLA alleles, especially DR and DQ, strongly co-occurred, TCR associations were difficult to assign to individual alleles. Because counts were too low, about 18 rarely observed V segments, including chromosome 9 orphons, were left out of the earlier analysis of approximately 500 of the donors. A later analysis found that most CMV-associated TCR beta chains appeared HLA-restricted, with HLA associations seemingly driven largely by CMV exposure. A few of the identified cytomegalovirus-associated TCR beta chains were confirmed in vitro to be specific for cytomegalovirus antigens. In a later analysis, HLA-associated TCR beta chains were found to be more clonally expanded and to have lower generation probabilities than equally common non-associated chains. The presence/absence analyses assumed that sequencing depth was roughly uniform across donors, and that assumption may not be true. Some IMGT-functional V segments, including TRBV6-2 and TRBV6-3, could not be distinguished by the 87-base-pair reads and were therefore excluded. An association between a missense DCLRE1C variant and V-gene and J-gene trimming of TCR beta chains was found in a later genetic analysis and replicated in an independent cohort. Correlated functional status among segregating V segments might reflect linkage disequilibrium, but an unknown experimental factor could not be ruled out. Specific HLA alleles were associated with 15,000 to 20,000 TCR beta sequences at a false discovery rate of 0.05 in a later analysis. Because some donors lacked HLA typing at each locus, the association tests relied only on the typed subset. According to a later analysis, parvovirus B19, influenza, CMV and Epstein-Barr virus appeared linked to several top co-occurrence clusters. A group of highly shared sequence variants was considered likely to be a technical artifact of the sequencing pipeline. In a later genetic analysis, fewer N-insertions in productive TCRs were reported among donors in an Asian-associated ancestry cluster than the 666-donor mean.

Libraries came from the immunoSEQ multiplex PCR assay. For the multiplex PCR, a mixture combining 60 forward primers for TCR Vbeta segments and 13 reverse primers for TCR Jbeta segments was used. The CDR3 region of rearranged TCR beta genes was amplified from genomic DNA by a multiplex PCR assay. The amplified TCR beta libraries were sequenced on the Illumina HiSeq System as 87-base-pair reads. In the source study's methods: Across the 640 or so repertoires, a later analysis counted some 81 million unique TCR beta chains, around 10 million of which were shared by at least two donors. Raw reads were error-corrected and collapsed into unique sequences with a nearest-neighbor algorithm that merged closely related sequences to remove PCR and sequencing errors. To assign V, D and J gene segments, CDR3 sequences were aligned to IMGT reference sequences. For a sequence to be retained, a match of at least six nucleotides was required to both a V gene segment and a J gene segment. Rearrangements were classified as productive when the CDR3 lacked stop codons and remained in frame with V and J, and all other rearrangements were classified as non-productive. CDR3 was defined by IMGT convention, running from the second conserved V-encoded cysteine to the conserved J-encoded phenylalanine. In an earlier analysis of 500 to 650 of the donors, sequences lacking an unambiguous match to a single V gene segment were excluded. In an earlier analysis of 450 to 700 of the donors, V segments were called functional above 56.7% productive rearrangements and were called segregating when the between-donor standard deviation exceeded 5%. A statistical classification framework was built for diagnosing cytomegalovirus status from the catalog of TCR beta chain sequences. In a later analysis, TCR nucleotide sequences were compared against IMGT/GENE-DB human TR gene sequences so that V and J genes could be assigned. Using the TCRdist pipeline, a later analysis assigned CDR3 sequences along with most-parsimonious VDJ recombination scenarios. In a later analysis, each TCR beta chain was defined by its CDR3 amino acid sequence together with its V-gene family, and reads lacking a unique V-gene family were excluded. In a later analysis, approximately 590 highly shared, low-generation-probability nucleotide sequences were removed to address suspected cross-contamination and a sequencing artifact. In a later analysis, a clonal expansion index for each public chain was calculated from normalized within-repertoire ranks of inferred template counts. Generation probabilities in a later analysis came from a VDJ recombination model fitted to out-of-frame rearrangements, and those results were checked against IGoR. Hypergeometric tests were used in a later analysis to score TCR-TCR, TCR-HLA and TCR-CMV co-occurrence, with a repertoire-size bias correction applied to the TCR pairs. A later analysis estimated false discovery rates by permuting HLA or CMV assignments 20 times. In a later analysis, co-occurring TCRs were grouped with DBSCAN, and TCRdist sequence similarity was added when clustering was performed within HLA-allele-positive subsets. Repertoires with fewer than 30,000 or more than 120,000 public chains, plus five repertoires with anomalous nucleotide sharing, were excluded from co-occurrence clustering. The table was pulled from immuneACCESS by TCRdb, which kept in-frame rearrangements only. Such tables lose some clones; where checked, under half of the loss comes from unresolved V genes, and the rest has no known cause. Clone size and the V and J calls come from that table; the DNA yielded D and trimming. The sample table shows about 67,000 clones, and around 67% are seen once. More than 2% of the sample is held by the ten biggest clonotypes.

On this clone: Its target antigen remains unknown. No base qualities exist here, and no much larger clone lies one base off it.

V is pruned by 0 bases and J by 2 bases, leaving 3 bases of the junction without a gene match. The CDR3 sequence holds 16 residues, the cysteine and phenylalanine included. The read is trimmed to its CDR3 DNA, 48 bases read in frame from base 1. The germline V gene sets CDR1 to SGHRS and CDR2 to YFSETQ. In total, approximately 700 healthy bone marrow donors made up the cohort. At the time of sampling, every cohort member was nominally healthy, though immune exposures that went unrecorded were likely present. The donor was CMV seronegative and was included in the group of 352 seronegative cohort members. A peripheral blood sample was collected from each donor, and TCR beta sequencing was performed on peripheral blood mononuclear cells. The Qiagen DNeasy Blood Extraction Kit was used to extract genomic DNA from the blood cell samples.

The V and J segments used are TRBV5-1 and TRBJ2-3; 10 nucleotides in the junction match TRBD2. This clonotype originated in a woman aged 30 to 39 in good health and CMV-seronegative. Sequencing used PBMCs. CDR3 reads: CASSLVSGGATDTQYF. The bases are TGCGCCAGCAGCTTGGTCAGCGGGGGGGCCACAGATACGCAGTATTTT.